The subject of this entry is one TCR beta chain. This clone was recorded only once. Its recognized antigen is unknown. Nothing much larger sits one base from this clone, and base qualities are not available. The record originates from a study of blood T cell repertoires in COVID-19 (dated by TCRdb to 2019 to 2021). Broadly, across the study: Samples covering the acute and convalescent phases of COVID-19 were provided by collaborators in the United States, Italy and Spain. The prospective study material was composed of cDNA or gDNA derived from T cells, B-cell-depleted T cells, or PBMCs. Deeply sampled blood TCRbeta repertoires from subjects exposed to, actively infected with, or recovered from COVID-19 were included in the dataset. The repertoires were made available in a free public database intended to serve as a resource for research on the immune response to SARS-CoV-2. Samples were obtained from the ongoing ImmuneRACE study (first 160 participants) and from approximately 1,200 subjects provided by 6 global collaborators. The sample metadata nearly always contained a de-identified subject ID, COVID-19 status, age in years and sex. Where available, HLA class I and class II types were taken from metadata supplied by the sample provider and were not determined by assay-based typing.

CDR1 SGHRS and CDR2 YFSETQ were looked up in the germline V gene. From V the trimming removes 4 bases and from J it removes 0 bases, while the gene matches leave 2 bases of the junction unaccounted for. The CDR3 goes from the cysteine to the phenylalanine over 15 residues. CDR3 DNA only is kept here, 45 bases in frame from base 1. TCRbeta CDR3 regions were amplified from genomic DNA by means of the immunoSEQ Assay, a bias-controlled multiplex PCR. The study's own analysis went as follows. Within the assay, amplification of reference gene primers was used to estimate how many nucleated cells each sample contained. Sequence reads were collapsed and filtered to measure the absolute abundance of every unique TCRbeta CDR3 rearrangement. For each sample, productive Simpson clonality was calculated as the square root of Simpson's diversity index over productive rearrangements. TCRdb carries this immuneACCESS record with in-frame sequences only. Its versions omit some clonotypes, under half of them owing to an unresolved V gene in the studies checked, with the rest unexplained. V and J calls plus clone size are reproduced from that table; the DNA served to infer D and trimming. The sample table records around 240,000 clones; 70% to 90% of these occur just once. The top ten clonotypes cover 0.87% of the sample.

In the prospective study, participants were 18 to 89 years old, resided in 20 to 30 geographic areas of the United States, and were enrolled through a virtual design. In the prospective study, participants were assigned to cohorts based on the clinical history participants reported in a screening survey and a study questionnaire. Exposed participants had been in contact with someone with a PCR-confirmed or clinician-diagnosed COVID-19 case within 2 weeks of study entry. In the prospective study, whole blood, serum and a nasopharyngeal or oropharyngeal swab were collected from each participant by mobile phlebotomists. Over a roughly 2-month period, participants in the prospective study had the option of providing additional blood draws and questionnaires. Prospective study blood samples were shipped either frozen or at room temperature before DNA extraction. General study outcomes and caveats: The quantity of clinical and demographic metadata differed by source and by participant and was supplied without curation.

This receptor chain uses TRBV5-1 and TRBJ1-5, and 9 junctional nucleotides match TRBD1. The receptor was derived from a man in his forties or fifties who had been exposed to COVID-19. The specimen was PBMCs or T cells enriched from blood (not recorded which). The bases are TGCGCCAGCAGCCGGGGACAGGGTAGCAATCAGCCCCAGCATTTT. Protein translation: CASSRGQGSNQPQHF.